A single sample gave rise to the 9 T cell receptor beta chains below, sequenced in a study of T cell responses to AZD1222 COVID-19 vaccine. The repertoire was sequenced with immunoSEQ multiplex PCR; TCRdb's copy has only in-frame clones and lacks some. The table for this sample gives more than 110,000 clones. Sequenced input: peripheral blood. These receptors were taken from an adult in good health.

The chain combines TRBV5-1 with TRBJ2-3; 8 nucleotides match TRBD2. Per the germline V gene, CDR1 is SGHRS and CDR2 is YFSETQ. Trimming cost V 1 base and J 0 bases; bases outside gene matches: 4. The CDR3 covers 16 residues. The CDR3 is CASSLKAGASTDTQYF. DNA for the CDR3: TGCGCCAGCAGCTTGAAAGCGGGGGCTAGCACAGATACGCAGTATTTT.

The chain recombines TRBV7-9 with TRBJ2-3, with D perhaps matching TRBD1 (5 bases). The germline V gene has CDR1 SEHNR and CDR2 FQNEAQ (reference sequence). The CDR3 totals 13 residues. V was cut by 5 bases and J by 3 bases, with 9 bases left in between. The CDR3, as DNA: TGTGCCAGCAGCCCGTCAGGGACAGATACGCAGTATTTT. Translated, it gives CASSPSGTDTQYF.

This chain connects TRBV5-6 to TRBJ1-2; D not resolved. V was trimmed by 9 bases and J by 0 bases, leaving 12 bases between them. Germline-derived CDR1 and CDR2 are SGHDT and YYEEEE. The CDR3 totals 13 residues. The CDR3 coding sequence is TGTGCCACCCAGGATTCCGCTAACTATGGCTACACCTTC. Its protein is CATQDSANYGYTF.

The rearrangement uses TRBV19 and TRBJ1-3; D unresolved. Trimming took 0 bases from V and 0 from J, leaving 0 bases between them. This CDR3 contains 13 residues. Germline CDR1 and CDR2: LNHDA and SQIVND (reference sequence). The CDR3, as DNA: TGTGCCAGTAGTATAGACTCTGGAAACACCATATATTTT. Translating gives CASSIDSGNTIYF.

The CDR3 loop is CASSQETGLGYGYTF. The CDR3 DNA follows: TGTGCCAGCAGCCAAGAAACAGGCCTGGGCTATGGCTACACCTTC. The V and J genes are TRBV4-2 and TRBJ1-2, with D perhaps matching TRBD1 (5 bases). This CDR3 comprises 15 residues. Per germline, CDR1 LGHNA and CDR2 YNFKEQ. V was shortened by 0 bases and J by 4 bases, with 12 bases between the two germline ends.

This chain joins TRBV5-1 and TRBJ2-5, with a tentative D call TRBD2 (6 bases). CDR1 is SGHRS, CDR2 YFSETQ, per germline. The CDR3 runs to 17 residues. Trimming removed 1 base from V and 3 bases from J, with 19 bases in between. The CDR3 nucleotides are TGCGCCAGCAGCTTGACCCCCCGCGGAGGGCGTGAAGAGACCCAGTACTTC. It is translated as CASSLTPRGGREETQYF. The complete variable domain, with remaining parts taken from reference TRBV5-1 and TRBJ2-5, reads KAGVTQTPRYLIKTRGQQVTLSCSPISGHRSVSWYQQTPGQGLQFLFEYFSETQRNKGNFPGRFSGRQFSNSRSEMNVSTLELGDSALYLCASSLTPRGGREETQYFGPGTRLLVL.

The rearrangement joins TRBV10-3 to TRBJ1-3; D gene unclear. Germline CDR1 and CDR2: ENHRY and SYGVKD. This CDR3 has 15 amino acids. V was clipped by 6 bases and J by 4 bases, with 16 bases between them. CDR3 in amino acids: CAIRPAPSRGNTIYF. The CDR3 coding sequence is TGTGCCATCAGGCCCGCCCCATCCCGAGGAAACACCATATATTTT.

The rearrangement uses TRBV3-1 (or the pseudogene TRBV3-2) and TRBJ1-2, with D uncertain. In germline, CDR1 is LGHDT, CDR2 YNNKEL (reference sequence). This CDR3 has 15 amino acids. Between the trimmed V and J ends, which lost 0 bases and 3 bases, there was a span of 11 bases. CDR3 loop: CASSQEMGQYYGYTF. Written as DNA, the CDR3 is TGTGCCAGCAGCCAAGAAATGGGCCAGTACTATGGCTACACCTTC.

The V and J genes are TRBV7-6 and TRBJ2-1; 8 bases align to TRBD2. Germline V gene sequence: CDR1 SGHVS, CDR2 FNYEAQ. The CDR3 runs 16 residues. Trimming at V came to 3 bases and at J to 4 bases, leaving 8 bases not matched to a gene. The CDR3 loop reads CASSFSVAGSYNEQFF. The CDR3 DNA follows: TGTGCCAGCAGCTTTTCAGTAGCGGGAAGTTACAATGAGCAGTTCTTC. Complete variable domain (other parts from reference TRBV7-6 and TRBJ2-1): GAGVSQSPRYKVTKRGQDVALRCDPISGHVSLYWYRQALGQGPEFLTYFNYEAQQDKSGLPNDRFSAERPEGSISTLTIQRTEQRDSAMYRCASSFSVAGSYNEQFFGPGTRLTVL.